This T cell receptor beta chain was observed in a study of T-cell reconstitution after alpha-beta-depleted transplantation in children. V was shortened by 1 base and J by 14 bases, with 20 bases between the two germline ends. The CDR3 runs 14 residues. CDR1 is MGHRA, CDR2 YSYEKL, per germline. Unique molecular identifiers were incorporated when the TCRbeta library was constructed. TCRdb reprocessed the PCR reads with MiXCR, giving one entry per CDR3 protein. The sample carries about 640,000 distinct CDR3 sequences, roughly 17% recorded once. This clonotype was detected a few times. The chain uses TRBV4-1 and TRBJ1-2, with TRBD1 as a possible D gene (6 bases). Source: PBMCs from the stem cell graft donor, taken from the stem cell graft. The sequence derives from a human donor who donated a stem cell graft to a child with acute myeloid leukemia. The CDR3 spells CASSQVGDTGSQTF. CDR3 nucleotides: TGCGCCAGCAGCCAAGTTGGGGATACAGGGAGCCAGACCTTC.